This is a list of T cell receptor beta chains from one sample in a study of identical twins. TCRdb re-called the 5' RACE reads with MiXCR, one entry per CDR3 protein. The data show roughly 240,000 distinct CDR3 sequences, approximately 7.3% seen once. This same sample was also taken into another study, of yellow fever vaccine responses in identical twins.

Specimen: CD8+ T cells sorted from blood. The receptor set was obtained from a woman aged 18-30 years in good health. Both conserved end residues are part of each CDR3. A D gene is named only where the DNA matches it firmly. The size field is filled for only some rows; it gives once, few, many or a size class.

TRBJ2-5 - TRBV12-3/TRBV12-4 - TGTGCCAGCAGTTTTTGGAGAAAGGGGGTGGAGACCCAGTACTTC CASSFWRKGVETQYF
TRBJ2-1 - TRBV10-1 - TGCGCCAGCAGTGAGGGCGTAGGGAAGGGGCACAATGAGCAGTTCTTC CASSEGVGKGHNEQFF
TRBJ2-7 many TRBV2 - TGTGCCAGCAGACCCACGAGCTACGAGCAGTACTTC CASRPTSYEQYF
TRBJ2-6 many TRBV24-1 - TGTGCCACCAGTGGTCAGGAGAGTTTCTCTGGGGCCAACGTCCTGACTTTC CATSGQESFSGANVLTF
TRBJ2-1 many TRBV12-5 - TGTGCTAGTGGCCCCACCCTCACGAATGAGCAGTTCTTC CASGPTLTNEQFF
TRBJ2-2 many TRBV5-5 TRBD1 TGTGCCAGCAGCCGGACAGGGGGGACCGGGGAGCTGTTTTTT CASSRTGGTGELFF
TRBJ2-7 few TRBV5-5 TRBD2 TGTGCCAGCAGTCTTCGACTAGCGGACGCCTACGAGCAGTACTTC CASSLRLADAYEQYF
TRBJ1-1 few TRBV6-1 - TGTGCCAGCACCTACGGGGAGGGAGGCACTGAAGCTTTCTTT CASTYGEGGTEAFF
TRBJ2-7 many TRBV20-1 TRBD2 TGCAGTGCTGGCGAGACTAGCGGGGGCTGGGAGCAGTACTTC CSAGETSGGWEQYF
TRBJ2-5 few TRBV2 - TGTGCCAGCAGTCACCGCACGGGTGGCGCTCCAAGGATCCAGTACTTC CASSHRTGGAPRIQYF
TRBJ2-1 many TRBV12-3/TRBV12-4 - TGTGCCAGCAACTCCGGGGGAGGTCCCTACAATGAGCAGTTCTTC CASNSGGGPYNEQFF
TRBJ2-1 many TRBV14 - TGTGCCAGCAGCCAAGCAATCTACCCGGGATCTTCAGAGAATGAGCAGTTCTTC CASSQAIYPGSSENEQFF
TRBJ1-2 - TRBV5-5 - TGTGCCAGCAGCTTAACAGGGACAACTAACTATGGCTACACCTTC CASSLTGTTNYGYTF
TRBJ2-3 many TRBV12-5 - TGTGCTAGTGGCCCGTGGGGGAACACAGATACGCAGTATTTT CASGPWGNTDTQYF
TRBJ2-1 many TRBV2 TRBD2 TGTGCCAGCAGTGACCCGGCGGGATCCGGGGGGTATGAGCAGTTCTTC CASSDPAGSGGYEQFF
TRBJ1-5 few TRBV7-8 TRBD1 TGTGCCAGCAGCCCGGGGACAGGGGTTCAGCCCCAGCATTTT CASSPGTGVQPQHF
TRBJ2-7 few TRBV2 TRBD2 TGTGCCGCTAAAACTAGCGGAAGATACGAGCAGTACTTC CAAKTSGRYEQYF
TRBJ1-5 few TRBV12-3/TRBV12-4 - TGTGCCAGCAGAGGGGACACAAATCAGCCCCAGCATTTT CASRGDTNQPQHF
TRBJ2-7 few TRBV7-9 TRBD2 TGTGCCAGCAGCTCCGGGACTAGCTCCCACTACGAGCAGTACTTC CASSSGTSSHYEQYF
TRBJ2-2 - TRBV20-1 - TGCAGTGCGGGCCCTTACACCGGGGAGCTGTTTTTT CSAGPYTGELFF
TRBJ2-5 few TRBV2 - TGTGCCAGCAGATCGGACTTTCAAGAGACCCAGTACTTC CASRSDFQETQYF
TRBJ2-1 - TRBV6-5 TRBD2 TGTGCCAGCATTTCAAGCGGGGGGCCCTACTACAATGAGCAGTTCTTC CASISSGGPYYNEQFF
TRBJ2-2 few TRBV20-1 TRBD1 TGCAGTGCTAGAGAAACTACCGGACAGGGGGCTGGCGGGGAGCTGTTTTTT CSARETTGQGAGGELFF
TRBJ1-3 - TRBV7-9 - TGTGCCAGCAGCTTAGGGGGAATCTCTGGAAACACCATATATTTT CASSLGGISGNTIYF
TRBJ2-7 many TRBV7-9 TRBD1 TGTGCCAGCAGAGGGACAGGGAGCTACGAGCAGTACTTC CASRGTGSYEQYF
TRBJ2-3 - TRBV3-1 TRBD2 TGTGCCAGCAGAGACAATAGCGGGGGGGCAGATACGCAGTATTTT CASRDNSGGADTQYF
TRBJ2-1 many TRBV4-1 TRBD2 TGCGCCAGCAGCCAACTAGCGGTCTCCTACAATGAGCAGTTCTTC CASSQLAVSYNEQFF
TRBJ1-1 - TRBV6-1 - TGTGCCAGCAGTGAGGCCCTTAGAGGATTCTTT CASSEALRGFF
TRBJ2-3 many TRBV4-2 - TGTGCCAGCAGCCAAGACGGGACCATCCTTCTCACAGATACGCAGTATTTT CASSQDGTILLTDTQYF
TRBJ2-1 - TRBV7-9 - TGTGCCAGCAGCTTAGTGATGGCCAACAATGAGCAGTTCTTC CASSLVMANNEQFF
TRBJ2-7 few TRBV28 TRBD2 TGTGCCAGCAGGTTAGCGGGAGATAGCTACGAGCAGTACTTC CASRLAGDSYEQYF
TRBJ1-2 many TRBV20-1 TRBD1 TGCAGTCCAACCCCGGACAGGGACTATGGCTACACCTTC CSPTPDRDYGYTF
TRBJ1-1 - TRBV16 - TGTGCCAGCAGCCAGGGTGGTCGGACTGAAGCTTTCTTT CASSQGGRTEAFF
TRBJ1-2 many TRBV29-1 - TGCAGCGTTGAAAGGCTGTCCGAAGAGTATGGCTACACCTTC CSVERLSEEYGYTF
TRBJ2-3 - TRBV6-1 TRBD2 TGTGCCAGCCAGGGAGGGGATACGCAGTATTTT CASQGGDTQYF
TRBJ2-2 few TRBV7-6 TRBD2 TGTGCCAGCAGCTTACAACTAGCGGGGTCTAGGAACGGGGAGCTGTTTTTT CASSLQLAGSRNGELFF
TRBJ2-3 few TRBV6-5 TRBD2 TGTGCCAGCAGTTCGCGGACTAGCGGCCTTGATACGCAGTATTTT CASSSRTSGLDTQYF
TRBJ2-1 - TRBV12-3/TRBV12-4 - TGTGCCAGCAGTTTAAAAGTCCGGGATGAGCAGTTCTTC CASSLKVRDEQFF
TRBJ2-7 - TRBV11-1 TRBD2 TGTGCCAGCAGCTCAACCGGGACTAGCGGGAGGACCCCCTACGAGCAGTACTTC CASSSTGTSGRTPYEQYF
TRBJ1-5 many TRBV5-1 TRBD1 TGCGCCAGCAGCCAGGGACAGGGCAATCAGCCCCAGCATTTT CASSQGQGNQPQHF
TRBJ1-1 - TRBV28 TRBD1 TGTGCCAGCAGTTTTACAGGGGCAAACACTGAAGCTTTCTTT CASSFTGANTEAFF
TRBJ2-1 many TRBV6-5 - TGTGCCAGCAGTTACTCTAGGGGCAATGAGCAGTTCTTC CASSYSRGNEQFF
TRBJ2-1 - TRBV24-1 - TGTGCCACCAGTGATTCTACCGGGACACTCACCGACTACAATGAGCAGTTCTTC CATSDSTGTLTDYNEQFF
TRBJ2-1 many TRBV2 - TGTGCCAGTAAAGTCTGGGAGACAGCCTACAATGAGCAGTTCTTC CASKVWETAYNEQFF
TRBJ2-7 few TRBV4-3 TRBD2 TGCGCCAGCAGCCTCGGACTAGCGGGAGGTACGCCATGGTCTCTCTACAAATACGAGCAGTACTTC CASSLGLAGGTPWSLYKYEQYF
TRBJ1-1 few TRBV12-3/TRBV12-4 - TGTGCCAGCAGCCCTCCTTCCTCGAGGACTGAAGCTTTCTTT CASSPPSSRTEAFF
TRBJ1-5 many TRBV12-3/TRBV12-4 - TGTGCCAGCAGTACCCCTGGGGGCAATCAGCCCCAGCATTTT CASSTPGGNQPQHF
TRBJ1-1 - TRBV7-9 TRBD1 TGTGCCAGCAGTCCCCGGGACAGGGGAATGAACACTGAAGCTTTCTTT CASSPRDRGMNTEAFF
TRBJ2-1 few TRBV4-1 TRBD2 TGCGCCAGCAGCCAAGGGGGGGGACTAGCGGGGATGCACAATGAGCAGTTCTTC CASSQGGGLAGMHNEQFF
TRBJ2-1 few TRBV3-1 - TGTGCCAGCAGCCAAGAGGCGACAGTAAGCTCCTACAATGAGCAGTTCTTC CASSQEATVSSYNEQFF
TRBJ2-2 - TRBV5-7 TRBD2 TGTGCCAGCAGACTAGCGGGAGGCACCGGGGAGCTGTTTTTT CASRLAGGTGELFF
TRBJ2-1 - TRBV7-2 - TGTGCCAGCAGCGTCGTCCGGACAAACAATGAGCAGTTCTTC CASSVVRTNNEQFF
TRBJ2-5 - TRBV20-1 - TGCAGTGCTAGAGATCTCCGGGGACCACCACAAGAGACCCAGTACTTC CSARDLRGPPQETQYF
TRBJ1-5 few TRBV6-5 - TGTGCCAGCAGTTCGGGAATCGGCAATCAGCCCCAGCATTTT CASSSGIGNQPQHF
TRBJ2-2 - TRBV27 TRBD2 TGTGCCAGCAGTTATCAGCGGGGGTCGTCCGGGGAGCTGTTTTTT CASSYQRGSSGELFF
TRBJ2-3 few TRBV3-1 - TGTGCCAGCAGCCCCCACGGAACAGATACGCAGTATTTT CASSPHGTDTQYF
TRBJ2-3 many TRBV29-1 - TGCAGCGTGGTAGCGAGAAGCACAGATACGCAGTATTTT CSVVARSTDTQYF
TRBJ2-3 many TRBV11-2 TRBD1 TGTGCCAGCAGCTTAAAGGGGGCAGTTTCCCCGTTTAGCACAGATACGCAGTATTTT CASSLKGAVSPFSTDTQYF
TRBJ2-1 many TRBV6-5 - TGTGCCAGCAGTTACACCGGGGTGGCCTACAATGAGCAGTTCTTC CASSYTGVAYNEQFF